This T cell receptor beta chain was sequenced during a study of CD8+CD57+ T cells in acquired aplastic anemia. At least ten counts were recorded for this clonotype. Its matching antigen is unknown. The CDR3 totals 14 residues. Germline V lookup: CDR1 MNHNS, CDR2 SASEGT. Trimming stripped 5 bases from V and 6 bases from J, with 17 bases between. Using genomic DNA as the template, TCR beta VDJ and CDR3 profiling was carried out. TCRdb called the reads again in MiXCR, with one record for every CDR3 protein. The sample carries around 170,000 distinct CDR3 sequences, more than 45% recorded once. The study's findings and limits: Patients and controls turned out to have roughly 30 CD8+ CDR3 sequences in common.

Sequencing involved patients with CD8+CD57+ cell expansion previously shown by flow cytometry. The receptor comes from a human donor with aplastic anemia. Material for sequencing was sorted CD4+, CD8+, or CD8+CD57+ T cells (not recorded which) from PBMCs. J is TRBJ2-7 and V is TRBV6-1; D remains ambiguous. The CDR3 sequence is CASSRSPTGGEQYF. CDR3 coding DNA: TGTGCCAGCAGTCGCTCCCCAACTGGTGGCGAGCAGTACTTC.